Presented here are 21 T cell receptor beta chains from one specimen sequenced in a study of early T cells in non-severe SARS-CoV-2 infection. From the 5' RACE reads, TCRdb called clonotypes with MiXCR, one entry per CDR3 protein. The sample yields more than 90,000 distinct CDR3 sequences, approximately 10% seen once. Sequenced input: whole blood. These receptor sequences come from an adult who was a healthcare worker with PCR-confirmed SARS-CoV-2 infection or an uninfected control (not recorded which).

In its sample, this clonotype was seen a few times. This chain uses TRBV7-9 with TRBJ1-1; 8 bases fit TRBD1. The germline CDR1 and CDR2 sequences are SEHNR and FQNEAQ (reference sequence). V shed 5 bases and J 3 bases; nucleotides not matched to a gene: 8. The CDR3 runs to 15 residues. In nucleotides, the CDR3 is TGTGCCAGCAGCCCAGACAGGGGAGGAGACACTGAAGCTTTCTTT. The encoded protein is CASSPDRGGDTEAFF.

This clonotype was detected ten times or more. This chain links TRBV6-6 with TRBJ1-1, with D possibly TRBD1 on 5 matching bases. The V gene's germline CDR1 is MNHNY and CDR2 SVGAGI (reference sequence). Trimming cost V 8 bases and J 4 bases, with 20 bases left between them. The CDR3 has 15 residues. The CDR3 loop is CASWGGRREGTEAFF. The CDR3 DNA reads as TGTGCCAGCTGGGGCGGAAGGAGGGAGGGCACTGAAGCTTTCTTT.

This clonotype has more than one count but fewer than ten. The V call is TRBV28, the J call TRBJ2-5, with D uncertain. This CDR3 comprises 13 residues. The V end lost 6 bases, the J end lost 4 bases, and 12 bases lay between the germline ends. Looked up from germline, CDR1 is MDHEN and CDR2 is SYDVKM. CDR3 DNA sequence: TGTGCCAGCAGCCCAATGCTAGGAGAGACCCAGTACTTC. Its protein product is CASSPMLGETQYF.

This clonotype appeared many times. The chain is built from TRBV6-5 and TRBJ1-2, with 8 bases aligning to TRBD1. CDR3 length equals 14 residues. The J segment lost 7 bases and the V segment lost 6 bases, leaving 10 bases of the junction unmatched. Germline CDR1 reads MNHEY; CDR2 reads SVGAGI. Here the CDR3 reads CASRLGQGGSGYTF. For the CDR3, the DNA is TGTGCCAGCAGGCTCGGACAGGGCGGGAGTGGCTACACCTTC.

This clonotype was picked up many times. The chain has TRBV11-2 and TRBJ1-2; D ambiguous. The CDR3 has 14 amino acids. Germline CDR1 is SGHAT and CDR2 is FQNNGV. The V end was cut by 6 bases, the J end by 2 bases, with 13 bases between. In nucleotides, the CDR3 is TGTGCCAGCAGTTCAGGTGGTGGAAACTATGGCTACACCTTC. It is translated as CASSSGGGNYGYTF.

This clonotype was observed a handful of times. V is TRBV29-1 and J is TRBJ1-1; maybe TRBD1 (6 bases). V was trimmed by 7 bases and J by 1 base, leaving 13 bases between them. Germline assignment: CDR1 SQVTM and CDR2 ANQGSEA. The CDR3 spans 13 residues. CDR3 amino acids: CSATGRWNTEAFF. The CDR3 bases are TGCAGCGCCACAGGGAGATGGAACACTGAAGCTTTCTTT.

This clonotype has a count of ten or more. V usage is TRBV6-5 and J usage is TRBJ2-2; 10 bases are shared with TRBD2. This CDR3 region has 21 residues. V was pared by 6 bases and J by 5 bases, with 24 bases of the junction left unmatched. Germline lookup yields CDR1 MNHEY and CDR2 SVGAGI. The CDR3 sequence is CASSPIEGGSTLAGETGELFF. The CDR3 DNA follows: TGTGCCAGCAGCCCCATTGAGGGCGGGTCCACGCTAGCGGGAGAGACCGGGGAGCTGTTTTTT.

Only a few counts were recorded for this clonotype. J is TRBJ2-3 and V is TRBV20-1; 9 bases line up with TRBD2. Germline trimming cut 6 bases from V and 2 bases from J; bases unmatched to any gene: 15. From germline, CDR1 is DFQATT and CDR2 SNEGSKA (reference sequence). This CDR3 has 17 amino acids. CDR3 DNA sequence: TGCAGTGCCCAAACGGCTTATAGCGGGGGATTCACAGATACGCAGTATTTT. The encoded protein is CSAQTAYSGGFTDTQYF.

This clonotype came up a few times. The chain carries TRBV19 and TRBJ2-1, with TRBD1 as a possible D gene (6 bases). Per the germline V gene, CDR1 is LNHDA and CDR2 is SQIVND (reference sequence). This CDR3 spans 13 amino acids. The ends were cut back, 6 bases at V and 4 bases at J, with 10 bases in the middle. The chain's CDR3 is CASRHTGYNEQFF. The CDR3 bases are TGTGCCAGTAGGCATACAGGGTACAATGAGCAGTTCTTC.

CDR3 in amino acids: CSVDSWRQYLRGYGYTF. CDR3 bases: TGCAGCGTTGATAGTTGGAGACAGTACCTGAGGGGCTATGGCTACACCTTC. The J gene is TRBJ1-2, the V gene TRBV29-1, with a weak D call TRBD1 (5 bases). Between the trimmed V and J ends, which lost 3 bases and 4 bases, there was a span of 24 bases. CDR1 and CDR2 from the germline V gene are SQVTM and ANQGSEA. There are 17 residues in the CDR3.

This clonotype appeared many times. The J gene is TRBJ2-2, the V gene TRBV30; D gene ambiguous. Trimming removed 1 base from V and 7 bases from J, with 4 bases in between. Germline V gives CDR1 GTSNPN, CDR2 SVGIG (reference sequence). The CDR3 totals 11 residues. CDR3 DNA: TGTGCCTGGAGTGGGTTCGGGGAGCTGTTTTTT. Translation gives CAWSGFGELFF.

This clonotype was observed many times. The V and J genes are TRBV4-1 and TRBJ1-2; D gene unclear. This CDR3 has 14 amino acids. V dropped 1 base and J dropped 5 bases, with 11 bases sitting between them. From germline, CDR1 is MGHRA and CDR2 YSYEKL. The CDR3 region has the DNA TGCGCCAGCAGCCAAGTCGGATCGAGGTATGGCTACACCTTC. Translated, it gives CASSQVGSRYGYTF.

This clonotype was counted only a few times. The chain is built from TRBV29-1 and TRBJ2-2, with D possibly being TRBD1 or TRBD2 (5 bases each). Trimming removed 7 bases from V and 2 bases from J, with 17 bases in between. This CDR3 is built from 15 residues. Germline V gene sequence: CDR1 SQVTM, CDR2 ANQGSEA. The CDR3 DNA sequence: TGCAGCGCCGAGGGTCAGGGCATTAACACCGGGGAGCTGTTTTTT. Translated: CSAEGQGINTGELFF.

This clonotype was picked up many times. The rearrangement uses TRBV2 and TRBJ2-1; 12 nucleotides align to TRBD2. This CDR3 contains 15 residues. The ends lost 8 bases at V and 7 bases at J; junction bases unmatched: 9. Germline CDR1 is SNHLY and CDR2 is FYNNEI. The CDR3 here is CASGAGLAGGNEQFF. The CDR3 DNA sequence: TGTGCCAGCGGGGCTGGGCTAGCGGGAGGGAATGAGCAGTTCTTC.

This clonotype came up a few times. This chain links TRBV18 with TRBJ1-1; no clear D. CDR3 length equals 11 residues. Germline CDR1 and CDR2: KGHSH and LQKENI. Deletions cut 6 bases from V and 6 bases from J, with 8 bases between. The CDR3 DNA sequence: TGTGCCAGCTCTTCCGCCCCTGAAGCTTTCTTT. Its protein product is CASSSAPEAFF.

This clonotype was counted many times. The chain joins TRBV12-3 or TRBV12-4 to TRBJ1-2; D unresolved. The length of the CDR3 is 11 residues. The V end lost 8 bases, the J end lost 4 bases, and 8 bases lay between the germline ends. The CDR3 protein is CASRSGYGYTF. In DNA, the CDR3 is TGTGCCAGCCGGAGCGGCTATGGCTACACCTTC.

This clonotype has just a few counts. The rearrangement joins TRBV28 to TRBJ2-7; TRBD2 is a possible D gene (6 bases). Germline CDR1 MDHEN, CDR2 SYDVKM. CDR3 length: 16 residues. The V end lost 5 bases, the J end lost 2 bases, and 19 bases lay between the germline ends. The CDR3 reads CASSKAQVSGAYEQYF. In DNA, the CDR3 is TGTGCCAGCAGTAAAGCCCAGGTGTCGGGGGCCTACGAGCAGTACTTC. Supplemented by reference TRBV28 and TRBJ2-7, the full variable domain reads DVKVTQSSRYLVKRTGEKVFLECVQDMDHENMFWYRQDPGLGLRLIYFSYDVKMKEKGDIPEGYSVSREKKERFSLILESASTNQTSMYLCASSKAQVSGAYEQYFGPGTRLTVT.

CDR3 loop: CASSNDILTEAFF. In DNA form, the CDR3 reads TGTGCCAGCAGTAATGACATACTAACTGAAGCTTTCTTT. The chain combines TRBV5-6 with TRBJ1-1; D gene ambiguous. The V gene lost 5 bases and the J gene lost 5 bases, with 13 bases spanning the gap. The germline gives CDR1 SGHDT, CDR2 YYEEEE. This CDR3 has 13 amino acids.

This clonotype was recorded at least ten times. This rearrangement joins TRBV2 to TRBJ1-5; possibly TRBD1 for D (5 bases). From germline, CDR1 is SNHLY and CDR2 FYNNEI. The ends were cut back, 7 bases at V and 2 bases at J, with 12 bases in the middle. This CDR3 spans 14 amino acids. CDR3 nucleotide sequence: TGTGCCAGCACCGCATTGGGGGGCAATCAGCCCCAGCATTTT. Encoded protein: CASTALGGNQPQHF.

The table lists this clonotype with a few counts. This sequence joins TRBV28 and TRBJ2-5; 12 bases agree with TRBD2. The V gene's germline CDR1 is MDHEN and CDR2 SYDVKM. CDR3 length equals 16 residues. Unmatched junction bases numbered 13, after V lost 7 bases and J lost 7 bases. In nucleotides, the CDR3 is TGTGCCAGCATACCGGGACTAGCGGGTACAACGGGGACCCAGTACTTC. Encoded protein: CASIPGLAGTTGTQYF.

This clonotype showed up just a few times. This chain joins TRBV6-1 and TRBJ1-5; D is ambiguous. V shed 0 bases and J shed 9 bases, with 15 bases lying between them. The V gene's germline CDR1 is MNHNS and CDR2 SASEGT. The CDR3 covers 15 residues. CDR3 nucleotide sequence: TGTGCCAGCAGTGAAGCGCGGGAGGGCATATGGCCCCAGCATTTT. This encodes CASSEAREGIWPQHF.